This TCR beta chain was identified during a study of blood T cell repertoires in COVID-19. For the study at large: Specimens from acute and convalescent COVID-19 originated in the United States, Italy and Spain. PBMCs, B-cell-depleted T cells, or T cells were the source of the cDNA or gDNA that made up the material.

Germline CDR1 SNHLY, CDR2 FYNNEI. Germline trimming cut 1 base from V and 8 bases from J; bases unmatched to any gene: 4. The CDR3 loop spans 15 amino acids. Under the authors' procedure: From reference gene primer amplification, estimates of nucleated cell counts were derived. The repertoire was sequenced with immunoSEQ multiplex PCR; TCRdb's copy has only in-frame clones and lacks some. V, J and clone size are those of that table, while D and trimming were read from the DNA. The data show about 54,000 clones, roughly nine tenths seen once. This receptor was taken from a woman aged 40 to 50 with active COVID-19. This chain joins TRBV2 and TRBJ2-2; 10 positions agree with TRBD2. The sequenced sample was peripheral blood. The CDR3 DNA is TGTGCCAGCAGTGAAGGGCTAGCGGGGGAAGGGGAGCTGTTTTTT. This gives the protein CASSEGLAGEGELFF.